This TCR beta chain was found in a study of naive and memory T cell subsets. This clonotype was picked up a small number of times. Its antigen is unknown. The beta constant-region primer was an equimolar mix of two oligonucleotides covering TRBC1 and TRBC2. Ligated cDNA was amplified by four rounds of PCR with nested alpha and beta constant-region primers and SP2. MiXCR, run by TCRdb on the UMI-ligation and nested PCR reads, gives a single entry per CDR3 protein. The sample has approximately 90,000 distinct CDR3 sequences; roughly 10% are singletons. V was clipped by 3 bases and J by 3 bases; unmatched bases: 18. The CDR3 has 19 amino acids. Germline V gives CDR1 LNHNV, CDR2 YYDKDF (reference sequence). Findings and caveats of the study: Especially in CD8 cells, naive repertoires contained a few larger clonotypes, possibly CD45RA-re-expressing memory cells. In CD4 and CD8 cells, diversity dropped from naive through EMRA. Clonotypes are single alpha or beta chains, not paired receptors.

Separate alpha and beta amplification began at the second PCR step. CMV status came from CD4+ T cell IFNgamma after overnight CMV lysate stimulation of fresh PBMCs. The chain combines TRBV15 with TRBJ2-5; TRBD1 agrees at 8 bases. Sequenced input: naive CD4+ T cells from blood. The receptor comes from a human donor in good health. This CDR3 is CATSRGWTGNTIRKETQYF. Written as DNA, the CDR3 is TGTGCCACCAGCAGGGGATGGACAGGGAATACTATCCGGAAAGAGACCCAGTACTTC.